This TCR beta chain was identified in a study of T cell responses to AZD1222 COVID-19 vaccine (dated by TCRdb to the early 2020s). For the wider study: AZD1222 recipients whose second dose came at about 4 weeks and those whose second dose came at about 12 weeks were combined into one group, since spike-specific TCR depth and breadth did not differ between the two schedules. A total of under 250 trial participants underwent TCR sequencing, of whom nearly 210 had received two doses of AZD1222 and some 25 had received two doses of the MenACWY control vaccine. Trial participants were enrolled into age subgroups of 18-55, 56-69 and 70-plus years, which contained 148, 28 and 57 TCR-sequenced participants, respectively.

For this chain, trimming is 4 bases at the V end and 2 bases at the J end, and the number of junction bases without a gene match is 5. CDR1 is given as MNHNS and CDR2 as SASEGT, both from the germline V gene. The CDR3 starts with the cysteine, ends with the phenylalanine, and has 16 residues. This entry keeps only the CDR3 DNA: 48 bases, framed from base 1. As to this clone: This clone's antigen is unknown. Qualities for individual bases were not recorded, and no much larger clone is one base off.

General study outcomes and caveats: After two AZD1222 doses, spike-specific TCR breadth and depth were significantly higher than at day 0 and than in MenACWY recipients. Participants were mostly white British, with more females than males. The authors suggested clonal diversity may have been underestimated. Epitopes outside the regions mutated in the B.1.351 and B.1.1.7 variants were reportedly recognized by nearly half of the unique spike-specific TCRs. The 56-69-year group was small, and its depth increase did not reach significance, likely because of low power. Because no day 14 peak-response samples were available, the repertoires could be characterized only after the peak T cell response. Vaccine-associated CD4 TCRs spanned the whole spike protein, with dominant responses in regions 160-218 and 743-854. Conclusions about previously exposed vaccinees were limited because only 5 or 6 AZD1222 recipients were SARS-CoV-2 seropositive at baseline.

The CDR3 regions of human TCRbeta chains were analyzed by immunosequencing. In the authors' own workflow: Repertoire TCRs were matched against a reference library of SARS-CoV-2-specific TCRs generated with the MIRA antigen-specificity platform. Breadth was defined as the fraction of unique TCRs that were SARS-CoV-2-associated. Depth was defined as the fraction of total T cells that were SARS-CoV-2-associated. Each spike-specific TCR was assigned to its reactive spike region and to a CD4 or CD8 class using the MIRA data. Log10-transformed breadth and depth values were compared by one-way ANOVA with Sidak's multiple comparisons tests. The immuneACCESS repertoire file appears here via TCRdb, limited to in-frame rearrangements. These files lack a portion of the clones; in checked studies, under half of the deficit traces to unresolved V genes, and the cause of the others is not known. D and trimming come from the DNA, and the V and J calls and clone size come from that table. This sample has tens of thousands of clones in its table, and around 88% of those were observed once. 8.7% of the sample is held by the ten biggest clonotypes.

The sample's time point label, decoded: baseline before first vaccination. Samples from vaccinated people were obtained from the UK trials COV001 and COV002, which included a single-blind randomized controlled phase 2/3 trial of AZD1222 (ChAdOx1 nCoV-19) in healthy adults. For TCRbeta chain sequencing, PBMC samples were collected from trial participants at day 0 and at day 28 after the second dose. The starting material was peripheral blood, obtained on day 0 of AZD1222 vaccination. The rearranged chain carries TRBV6-1 and TRBJ2-3; the junction holds 11 bases that match TRBD2. The TCR comes from an adult in good health. The nucleotide sequence is given as TGTGCCAGCAGTGTGGGACTAGCGGTCAACACAGATACGCAGTATTTT. The encoded protein is CASSVGLAVNTDTQYF.